This TCR beta chain was documented in a study of T cell repertoires in cytomegalovirus infection. In the study overall: Both recently identified HLA-C-restricted and well-studied HLA-B-restricted CMV epitopes were used in the study. CMV infection together with matching HLA type was indicated by public TCR beta signatures. Findings and limits, study-wide: Dominant in the ex vivo response were TCR beta clonotypes restricted by HLA-C and specific for CMV.

Germline CDR1 MNHNY, CDR2 SVGAGI (reference sequence). V lost 6 bases to trimming and J lost 3 bases, with 14 bases between them. The CDR3 runs to 14 residues. The table lists this clonotype with many counts. Its specificity is not known. MiXCR, applied by TCRdb to the reads, yields one record per CDR3 protein. The sample consists of around 900,000 distinct CDR3 sequences, roughly 30% of them appearing once. This chain joins TRBV6-6 and TRBJ2-5; possibly TRBD1 or TRBD2 for D (5 bases each). Sample: cultured CD8+ T cells from PBMCs, taken from culture after CMV antigen stimulation. This clonotype was obtained from a human donor in good health (CMV status not recorded). Some clones in this sample may be carry-over from other donors' samples. As DNA, the CDR3 is TGTGCCAGCAGATCCCGGGACCCAGAAGAGACCCAGTACTTC. Its protein product is CASRSRDPEETQYF.